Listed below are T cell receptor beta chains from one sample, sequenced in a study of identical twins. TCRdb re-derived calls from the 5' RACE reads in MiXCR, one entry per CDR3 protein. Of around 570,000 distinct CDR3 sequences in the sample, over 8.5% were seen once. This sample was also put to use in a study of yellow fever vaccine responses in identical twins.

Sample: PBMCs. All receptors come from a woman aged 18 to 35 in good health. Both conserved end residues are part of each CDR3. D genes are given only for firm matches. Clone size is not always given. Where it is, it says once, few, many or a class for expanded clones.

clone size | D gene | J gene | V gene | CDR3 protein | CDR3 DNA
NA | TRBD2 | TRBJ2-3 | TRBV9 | CASSVERTGLAVWDTQYF | TGTGCCAGCAGCGTAGAGAGGACGGGACTAGCGGTCTGGGATACGCAGTATTTT
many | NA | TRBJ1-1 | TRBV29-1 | CSVMENTEAFF | TGCAGCGTTATGGAGAACACTGAAGCTTTCTTT
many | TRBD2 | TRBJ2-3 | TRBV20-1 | CSARRLAGGHTDTQYF | TGCAGTGCTAGAAGGCTAGCGGGGGGACACACAGATACGCAGTATTTT
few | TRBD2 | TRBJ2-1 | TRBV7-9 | CASSHLGLAGGINEQFF | TGTGCCAGCAGCCACCTCGGACTAGCGGGAGGTATCAATGAGCAGTTCTTC
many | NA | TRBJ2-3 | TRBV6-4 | CASSESPGQPGTDTQYF | TGTGCCAGCAGCGAGTCCCCGGGTCAGCCGGGCACAGATACGCAGTATTTT
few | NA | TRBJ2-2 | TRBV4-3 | CASSQDAKAWNTGELFF | TGCGCCAGCAGCCAAGATGCCAAGGCCTGGAACACCGGGGAGCTGTTTTTT
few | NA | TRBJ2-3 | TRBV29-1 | CSVDPGADTQYF | TGCAGCGTTGACCCCGGGGCAGATACGCAGTATTTT
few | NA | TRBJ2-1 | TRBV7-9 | CASSPGTTSPYNEQFF | TGTGCCAGCAGCCCCGGAACTACCTCGCCCTACAATGAGCAGTTCTTC
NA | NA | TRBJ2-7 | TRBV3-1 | CAISLKVSGDRHSYEQYF | TGTGCCATCAGTTTAAAGGTTTCGGGGGACAGACACTCCTACGAGCAGTACTTC
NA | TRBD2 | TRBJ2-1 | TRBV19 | CASSSGEGLYNEQFF | TGTGCCAGTAGTTCGGGGGAGGGCCTCTACAATGAGCAGTTCTTC
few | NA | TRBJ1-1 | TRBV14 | CASSRDRFKTEAFF | TGTGCCAGCAGTCGGGACCGCTTTAAGACTGAAGCTTTCTTT
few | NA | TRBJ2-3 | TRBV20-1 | CSASDMRLDSTDTQYF | TGCAGTGCTAGTGATATGCGTTTGGACAGCACAGATACGCAGTATTTT
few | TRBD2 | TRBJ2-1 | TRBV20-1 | CSARGLAGIYNEQFF | TGCAGTGCTAGGGGACTAGCGGGAATCTACAATGAGCAGTTCTTC
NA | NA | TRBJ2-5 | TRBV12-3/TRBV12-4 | CASSYGSQETQYF | TGTGCCAGCAGTTACGGCTCCCAAGAGACCCAGTACTTC
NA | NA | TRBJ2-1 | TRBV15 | CATSREAGRLHNEQFF | TGTGCCACCAGCAGAGAGGCGGGAAGGCTCCACAATGAGCAGTTCTTC
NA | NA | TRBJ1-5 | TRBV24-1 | CATSEEANQPQHF | TGTGCCACCAGTGAGGAGGCCAATCAGCCCCAGCATTTT
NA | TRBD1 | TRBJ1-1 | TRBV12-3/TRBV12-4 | CASRSGGTEAFF | TGTGCCAGCAGGTCAGGGGGGACTGAAGCTTTCTTT
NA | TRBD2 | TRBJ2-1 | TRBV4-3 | CASSQGSSGVNEQFF | TGCGCCAGCAGCCAAGGGTCTAGCGGAGTCAATGAGCAGTTCTTC
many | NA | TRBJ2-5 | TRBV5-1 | CASSLSSSIETQYF | TGCGCCAGCAGCTTGTCTTCGTCGATAGAGACCCAGTACTTC
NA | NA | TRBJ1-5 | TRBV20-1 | CSPKPSVSNQPQHF | TGCAGCCCCAAACCCAGCGTGAGCAATCAGCCCCAGCATTTT
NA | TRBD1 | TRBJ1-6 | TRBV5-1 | CASSTGQGGSPLHF | TGCGCCAGCAGCACCGGACAGGGAGGGTCACCCCTCCACTTT
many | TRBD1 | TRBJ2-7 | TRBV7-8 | CASSLVGVDRATPREQYF | TGTGCCAGCAGCTTAGTAGGGGTGGACAGGGCCACCCCTCGAGAGCAGTACTTC
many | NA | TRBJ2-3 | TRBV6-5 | CASSFSTGVHTQYF | TGTGCCAGCAGTTTCTCCACCGGGGTCCATACGCAGTATTTT
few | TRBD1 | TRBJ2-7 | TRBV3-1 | CASSLRDRGREQYF | TGTGCCAGCAGCCTCCGGGACAGGGGACGCGAGCAGTACTTC
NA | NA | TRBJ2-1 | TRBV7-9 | CASSPFGGYNEQFF | TGTGCCAGCAGCCCGTTCGGGGGTTACAATGAGCAGTTCTTC
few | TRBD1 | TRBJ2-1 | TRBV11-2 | CASSPNRGPRDEQFF | TGTGCCAGCAGCCCTAACAGGGGACCTCGGGATGAGCAGTTCTTC
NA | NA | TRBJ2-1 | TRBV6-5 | CASSYEGEQFF | TGTGCCAGCAGTTATGAGGGGGAGCAGTTCTTC
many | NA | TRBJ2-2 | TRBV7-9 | CASSNTQQGSGELFF | TGTGCCAGCAGTAACACCCAACAGGGATCCGGGGAGCTGTTTTTT
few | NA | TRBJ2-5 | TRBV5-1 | CASSSGPVQETQYF | TGCGCCAGCAGCTCCGGGCCCGTCCAAGAGACCCAGTACTTC
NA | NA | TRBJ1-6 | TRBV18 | CASSWRRGQDSPLHF | TGTGCCAGCTCATGGAGAAGAGGGCAGGATTCACCCCTCCACTTT
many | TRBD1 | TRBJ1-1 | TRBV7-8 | CASSYRGRGTEAFF | TGTGCCAGCAGCTACAGGGGGCGCGGCACTGAAGCTTTCTTT
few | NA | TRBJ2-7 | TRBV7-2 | CASSLAPGEGYEQYF | TGTGCCAGCAGCTTAGCCCCGGGAGAGGGGTACGAGCAGTACTTC
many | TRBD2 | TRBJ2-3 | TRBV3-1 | CASSQGAGGLADTQYF | TGTGCCAGCAGCCAGGGAGCGGGGGGGCTTGCAGATACGCAGTATTTT
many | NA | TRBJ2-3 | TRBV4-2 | CASSQPPRDTQYF | TGTGCCAGCAGCCAACCACCCCGGGATACGCAGTATTTT
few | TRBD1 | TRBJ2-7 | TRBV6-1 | CASSPGDRVWGEQYF | TGTGCCAGCTCACCGGGGGACAGGGTATGGGGCGAGCAGTACTTC
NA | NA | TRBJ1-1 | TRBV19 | CASSIGTQNTEAFF | TGTGCCAGTAGTATTGGGACACAGAACACTGAAGCTTTCTTT
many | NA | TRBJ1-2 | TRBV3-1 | CASSQETGRHYTF | TGTGCCAGCAGCCAAGAAACGGGGAGACACTACACCTTC
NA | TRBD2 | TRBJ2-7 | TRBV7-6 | CASSPRLAGGYSYEQYF | TGTGCCAGCAGCCCACGACTAGCGGGAGGTTACTCCTACGAGCAGTACTTC
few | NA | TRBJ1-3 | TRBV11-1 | CASSSPFPDRKNSGNTIYF | TGTGCCAGCAGCTCCCCTTTTCCCGACAGGAAGAACTCTGGAAACACCATATATTTT
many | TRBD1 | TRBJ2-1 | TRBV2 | CASRGYRGKSSYNEQFF | TGTGCCAGCAGAGGATACAGGGGAAAGAGTTCCTACAATGAGCAGTTCTTC
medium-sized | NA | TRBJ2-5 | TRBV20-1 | CSARVPSETETQYF | TGCAGTGCTAGAGTCCCTTCAGAGACAGAGACCCAGTACTTC
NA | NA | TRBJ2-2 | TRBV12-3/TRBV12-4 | CASSLGGDDTGELFF | TGTGCCAGCAGTTTAGGAGGGGACGACACCGGGGAGCTGTTTTTT
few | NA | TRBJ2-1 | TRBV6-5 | CASSDVEVNEQFF | TGTGCCAGCAGTGACGTCGAGGTGAATGAGCAGTTCTTC
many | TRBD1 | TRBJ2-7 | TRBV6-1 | CATFPGQGSHEQYF | TGTGCCACCTTTCCGGGACAGGGGTCCCACGAGCAGTACTTC
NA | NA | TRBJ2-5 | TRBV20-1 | CSATPTTGREETQYF | TGCAGTGCTACTCCTACCACAGGGAGGGAGGAGACCCAGTACTTC
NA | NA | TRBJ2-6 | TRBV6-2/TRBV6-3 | CASSGWSSGANVLTF | TGTGCCAGCAGTGGATGGAGCTCTGGGGCCAACGTCCTGACTTTC
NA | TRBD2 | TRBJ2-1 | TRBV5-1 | CASSSRPTGGYNEQFF | TGCGCCAGCAGCTCCCGCCCTACGGGGGGGTACAATGAGCAGTTCTTC
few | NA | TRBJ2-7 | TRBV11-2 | CASSPSTPGEQYF | TGTGCCAGCAGCCCCTCTACGCCGGGCGAGCAGTACTTC
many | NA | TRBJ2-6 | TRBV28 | CASRLGPDYSGANVLTF | TGTGCCAGCAGACTCGGACCTGATTACTCTGGGGCCAACGTCCTGACTTTC
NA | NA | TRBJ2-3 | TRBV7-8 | CASSLARYTDTQYF | TGTGCCAGCAGCTTAGCGAGGTACACAGATACGCAGTATTTT
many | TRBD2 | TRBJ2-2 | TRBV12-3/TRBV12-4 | CASSQGGRDTGELFF | TGTGCCAGCAGCCAGGGCGGGAGAGACACCGGGGAGCTGTTTTTT
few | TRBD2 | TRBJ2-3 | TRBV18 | CASSPPGRGSDTQYF | TGTGCCAGCTCACCACCGGGGAGGGGAAGTGATACGCAGTATTTT
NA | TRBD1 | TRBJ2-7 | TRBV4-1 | CASSQETGGRWGQYF | TGCGCCAGCAGCCAAGAGACAGGGGGCCGTTGGGGCCAGTACTTC
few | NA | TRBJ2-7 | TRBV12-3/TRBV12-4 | CASSKGTSYEQYF | TGTGCCAGCAGCAAAGGGACAAGCTACGAGCAGTACTTC
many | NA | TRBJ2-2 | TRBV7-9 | CASSTSTGLRDTGELFF | TGTGCCAGCAGCACGTCCACAGGGTTAAGAGACACCGGGGAGCTGTTTTTT
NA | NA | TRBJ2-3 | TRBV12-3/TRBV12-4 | CASSAGTMSTDTQYF | TGTGCCAGCAGTGCCGGGACAATGAGCACAGATACGCAGTATTTT
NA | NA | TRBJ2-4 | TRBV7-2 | CASSLGGTLDKNIQYF | TGTGCCAGCAGCTTAGGAGGGACCCTCGACAAAAACATTCAGTACTTC
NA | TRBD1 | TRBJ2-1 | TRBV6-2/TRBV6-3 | CASSDRTGGNNEQFF | TGTGCCAGCAGTGACCGAACAGGGGGCAACAATGAGCAGTTCTTC
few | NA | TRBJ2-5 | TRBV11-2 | CASSRPASETQYF | TGTGCCAGCAGCAGACCGGCGTCGGAGACCCAGTACTTC